This TCR beta chain was obtained from a study of blood T cell repertoires in COVID-19. Original processing methods: The assay estimated nucleated cells by amplifying reference gene primers. Profiling relied on immunoSEQ multiplex PCR, and the TCRdb table lists in-frame clones only, not all of them. V and J calls and clone size are copied from that table; D and trimming were computed from the DNA. The sample carries more than 200,000 clones, around four fifths recorded once. There are a few counts of this clone. The CDR3 sequence is 15 residues long. Germline trimming cut 3 bases from V and 2 bases from J; bases unmatched to any gene: 3. Germline lookup yields CDR1 SEHNR and CDR2 FQNEAQ (reference sequence).

The genes are TRBV7-9 and TRBJ1-4; TRBD1 matches 7 bases. Source material: peripheral blood. This receptor was identified in a middle-aged woman with active or convalescent COVID-19. The CDR3 DNA follows: TGTGCCAGCAGCTTCGGGACAGTGACTAATGAAAAACTGTTTTTT. It encodes CASSFGTVTNEKLFF.